This entry features one T cell receptor (beta chain) sequence. The antigen is unknown. Data came from immunoSEQ multiplex PCR; TCRdb stores just in-frame clones and leaves some out. Of about 130,000 clones in the sample, about 90% were seen once. The sample comes from a study of T cell responses to AZD1222 COVID-19 vaccine. Study-wide findings and caveats: Targets within unmutated variant regions were reportedly found for nearly half of spike-specific TCRs. Following two doses of AZD1222, Spike-specific TCR breadth and depth rose. Only a handful of AZD1222 recipients, five to seven in all, had baseline seropositivity.

Germline values: CDR1 SGHNT, CDR2 YYREEE (reference sequence). The CDR3 totals 14 residues. V was cut by 4 bases and J by 2 bases, with 10 bases left in between. The rearrangement links TRBV5-4 to TRBJ1-3, with D unresolved. Specimen: peripheral blood, collected on day 0 of AZD1222 vaccination. The receptor was derived from an adult in good health. CDR3 sequence (DNA): TGTGCCAGCAGCCCCTCCGGGACTGGAAACACCATATATTTT. This encodes CASSPSGTGNTIYF.